This T cell receptor (beta chain) comes out of a study of blood T cell repertoires in COVID-19. In the study overall: Some COVID-19 samples were acute and others convalescent; all came from the United States, Italy and Spain. PBMCs, B-cell-depleted T cells, or T cells were the source of the cDNA or gDNA that made up the material.

Original processing notes: From reference gene primer amplification, estimates of nucleated cell counts were derived. Sequencing was performed with immunoSEQ multiplex PCR; in TCRdb, only in-frame clones are kept and a portion is missing. D and trimming were read from the DNA, whereas the V and J calls and clone size are those reported in that table. The sample has more than 110,000 clones; approximately 90% are singletons. V was trimmed by 3 bases and J by 0 bases, leaving 18 bases between them. Germline V lookup: CDR1 MNHNS, CDR2 SASEGT. The CDR3 is 18 amino acids. The sample was peripheral blood. The clonotype was recovered from a woman older than 75 with acute or convalescent COVID-19. This chain uses TRBV6-1 with TRBJ1-3; no clear D gene. CDR3 sequence: CASSESIGQAYSGNTIYF. The CDR3 nucleotides are TGTGCCAGCAGTGAGTCTATTGGGCAGGCCTACTCTGGAAACACCATATATTTT.